The 8 T cell receptor beta chains below come from one sample, sequenced in a study of vaccination and CD4 T cells after COVID-19. What these receptors recognize is not known. Cultured CD4+ T-cell DNA underwent Oncomine TCR Beta short-read sequencing. TCRdb itself ran the PCR reads through MiXCR, one entry per CDR3 protein. This table holds over 15,000 distinct CDR3 sequences, around 30% found once. Treatment given: roughly ten-day PBMC culture with coronavirus spike peptide pools or control peptides (ViraFEST assay). The sequencing input was cultured CD4+ T cells from blood. These receptors originate from a human donor with COVID-19.

The chain uses TRBV6-4 and TRBJ1-2; 10 positions match TRBD1. The length of the CDR3 is 14 residues. V dropped 4 bases and J dropped 6; count of bases not matched to a gene: 5. Germline CDR1 is MRHNA and CDR2 is SNTAGT. The CDR3 nucleotides read TGTGCCAGCAGTGCACAGGGACAGGGGAATGGCTACACCTTC. It is translated as CASSAQGQGNGYTF.

The chain has TRBV12-3 or TRBV12-4 and TRBJ2-5; D may match TRBD1 or TRBD2 (5 bases each). Between the trimmed V and J ends, which lost 6 bases and 4 bases, there was a span of 18 bases. This CDR3 region has 15 residues. The CDR3 loop reads CASRLAGTQGETQYF. The DNA of the CDR3 is TGTGCCAGCAGGCTCGCTGGGACCCAGGGAGAGACCCAGTACTTC.

The chain employs TRBV10-3 and TRBJ1-1; no clear D gene. This CDR3 has 14 residues. In germline, CDR1 is ENHRY, CDR2 SYGVKD. The V end lost 10 bases, the J end lost 3 bases, and 18 bases lay between the germline ends. The CDR3 is CATVGGRSDTEAFF. CDR3 DNA: TGTGCCACCGTGGGCGGCCGTTCGGACACTGAAGCTTTCTTT.

The CDR3 sequence is CASRYGQGTYEQYF. CDR3 DNA sequence: TGTGCCAGCAGATACGGACAGGGGACCTACGAGCAGTACTTC. J is TRBJ2-7 and V is TRBV7-2, with 9 bases matching TRBD1. The CDR3 length is 14 residues. Unmatched junction bases numbered 5, after V lost 6 bases and J lost 2 bases. The germline CDR1 and CDR2 sequences are SGHTA and FQGNSA.

By frequency in the sample, this clonotype is medium-sized. J is TRBJ1-2 and V is TRBV6-5; D is possibly TRBD1 (5 bases). V was cut by 2 bases and J by 7 bases, with 14 bases left in between. Germline-derived CDR1 and CDR2 are MNHEY and SVGAGI. The CDR3 contains 14 residues. Here the CDR3 reads CASSYIGTEGGYTF. For the CDR3, the DNA is TGTGCCAGCAGTTACATCGGGACTGAGGGTGGCTACACCTTC.

V gene TRBV20-1 combines with J gene TRBJ2-2; 10 bases match TRBD2. The CDR3 has 17 amino acids. CDR1 is DFQATT, CDR2 SNEGSKA, per germline (reference sequence). The junction had 11 bases not matched to a gene; V was cut back by 0 bases and J by 7 bases. CDR3 bases: TGCAGTGCTAGAGATCGAGGTCTAGCGGGGGTGGTCGGGGAGCTGTTTTTT. Its translation is CSARDRGLAGVVGELFF.

V usage is TRBV7-2 and J usage is TRBJ2-5, with TRBD1 matching over 10 bases. CDR3 size: 16 residues. Germline loops: CDR1 SGHTA, CDR2 FQGNSA. The ends lost 4 bases at V and 2 bases at J; junction bases unmatched: 7. CDR3 loop: CASSYGTGVGQETQYF. In DNA form, the CDR3 reads TGTGCCAGCAGCTACGGGACAGGGGTGGGTCAAGAGACCCAGTACTTC.

This clonotype was observed a few times. V gene TRBV19 combines with J gene TRBJ1-5, with 8 bases matching TRBD1. Germline V CDR1 and CDR2: LNHDA, SQIVND (reference sequence). V lost 5 bases to trimming and J lost 6 bases; unmatched junction nucleotides: 12. This CDR3 spans 16 amino acids. The CDR3: CASSPGTGSGGQPQHF. In nucleotides, the CDR3 is TGTGCCAGTAGTCCGGGGACAGGATCTGGAGGTCAGCCCCAGCATTTT.